This is a list of T cell receptor beta chains from one sample in a study of post-analysis software for immune sequencing data. A single record per CDR3 protein comes from TCRdb applying MiXCR to the PCR reads. The sample records roughly 400,000 distinct CDR3 sequences, approximately 38% being singletons. The sample was blood. These receptors all stem from a girl aged 2-15 years with multiple sclerosis. Both conserved end residues are part of each CDR3. The order of the fields is clone size, V gene, J gene, D gene, CDR3 protein, CDR3 DNA. A D gene is named only where the DNA matches it firmly. A row's size may be missing; if present it is once, few, many or a size class.

clone_size: NA; v_call: TRBV4-3; j_call: TRBJ2-5; d_call: NA; cdr3_aa: CASSDGEETQYF; cdr3_nt: TGCGCCAGCAGCGATGGAGAAGAGACCCAGTACTTC
clone_size: NA; v_call: TRBV28; j_call: TRBJ2-1; d_call: TRBD2; cdr3_aa: CASSWDSAGARINEQFF; cdr3_nt: TGTGCCAGCAGTTGGGATTCAGCGGGAGCGCGAATTAATGAGCAGTTCTTC
clone_size: NA; v_call: TRBV4-2; j_call: TRBJ1-4; d_call: TRBD1; cdr3_aa: CASSQATGANEKLFF; cdr3_nt: TGTGCCAGCAGCCAAGCGACAGGGGCTAATGAAAAACTGTTTTTT
clone_size: NA; v_call: TRBV28; j_call: TRBJ2-3; d_call: TRBD1; cdr3_aa: CASSSTGQATDTQYF; cdr3_nt: TGTGCCAGCAGCTCTACCGGACAGGCTACAGATACGCAGTATTTT
clone_size: NA; v_call: TRBV7-9; j_call: TRBJ2-1; d_call: NA; cdr3_aa: CASSLGGALLADEQFF; cdr3_nt: TGTGCCAGCAGCTTAGGTGGGGCGCTCCTAGCAGATGAGCAGTTCTTC
clone_size: NA; v_call: TRBV20-1; j_call: TRBJ1-5; d_call: NA; cdr3_aa: CSALTDSNQPQHF; cdr3_nt: TGCAGTGCATTGACCGATAGCAATCAGCCCCAGCATTTT
clone_size: NA; v_call: TRBV3-1; j_call: TRBJ2-1; d_call: TRBD2; cdr3_aa: CASSQSGANEQFF; cdr3_nt: TGTGCCAGCAGCCAGAGCGGGGCCAATGAGCAGTTCTTC
clone_size: many; v_call: TRBV25-1; j_call: TRBJ1-2; d_call: NA; cdr3_aa: CASSDNPESGANHYGYTF; cdr3_nt: TGTGCCAGCAGTGATAACCCCGAGTCGGGGGCTAATCACTATGGCTACACCTTC
clone_size: few; v_call: TRBV7-9; j_call: TRBJ2-3; d_call: TRBD2; cdr3_aa: CASSLDQRGRRDTQYF; cdr3_nt: TGTGCCAGCAGCTTAGACCAGCGGGGGAGGCGGGATACGCAGTATTTT
clone_size: NA; v_call: TRBV5-1; j_call: TRBJ2-1; d_call: NA; cdr3_aa: CASSLMGGPSYNEQFF; cdr3_nt: TGCGCCAGCAGCCTCATGGGGGGACCCTCCTACAATGAGCAGTTCTTC
clone_size: many; v_call: TRBV12-3/TRBV12-4; j_call: TRBJ1-2; d_call: TRBD1; cdr3_aa: CASSPDRRLGYTF; cdr3_nt: TGTGCCAGCAGTCCGGACAGGCGTCTAGGCTACACCTTC
clone_size: few; v_call: TRBV5-1; j_call: TRBJ1-2; d_call: TRBD1; cdr3_aa: CASSSGQGNSAKGYTF; cdr3_nt: TGCGCCAGCAGCTCGGGACAGGGGAATAGTGCGAAGGGCTACACCTTC
clone_size: few; v_call: TRBV29-1; j_call: TRBJ2-1; d_call: TRBD1; cdr3_aa: CSVRGGGQYEQFF; cdr3_nt: TGCAGCGTTAGAGGGGGCGGCCAATATGAGCAGTTCTTC
clone_size: many; v_call: TRBV10-3; j_call: TRBJ1-1; d_call: NA; cdr3_aa: CAISGGEVAFF; cdr3_nt: TGTGCCATCAGTGGCGGGGAGGTAGCTTTCTTT
clone_size: NA; v_call: TRBV2; j_call: TRBJ2-1; d_call: NA; cdr3_aa: CASSEGTNEQFF; cdr3_nt: TGTGCCAGCAGTGAGGGAACCAATGAGCAGTTCTTC
clone_size: NA; v_call: TRBV7-3; j_call: TRBJ1-6; d_call: NA; cdr3_aa: CASSSGGRLTSPLHF; cdr3_nt: TGTGCCAGCAGCTCCGGGGGCAGATTGACTTCACCCCTCCACTTT
clone_size: NA; v_call: TRBV10-3; j_call: TRBJ2-3; d_call: NA; cdr3_aa: CAIQGVTDTQYF; cdr3_nt: TGTGCCATCCAGGGAGTAACAGATACGCAGTATTTT
clone_size: few; v_call: TRBV5-6; j_call: TRBJ2-5; d_call: NA; cdr3_aa: CASSSKRQGWETQYF; cdr3_nt: TGTGCCAGCAGCTCCAAAAGGCAGGGCTGGGAGACTCAGTACTTC
clone_size: NA; v_call: TRBV12-3/TRBV12-4; j_call: TRBJ2-2; d_call: TRBD2; cdr3_aa: CASSFSRTSAGELFF; cdr3_nt: TGTGCCAGCAGTTTCTCCAGGACTAGCGCCGGGGAGCTGTTTTTT
clone_size: NA; v_call: TRBV15; j_call: TRBJ1-2; d_call: TRBD1; cdr3_aa: CATSRDYGLGTGSYGYTF; cdr3_nt: TGTGCCACCAGCAGAGATTATGGGTTGGGGACAGGGAGCTATGGCTACACCTTC
clone_size: many; v_call: TRBV7-9; j_call: TRBJ2-5; d_call: NA; cdr3_aa: CASSARKRGKQETQYF; cdr3_nt: TGTGCCAGCAGCGCCAGGAAACGGGGGAAACAAGAGACCCAGTACTTC
clone_size: NA; v_call: TRBV27; j_call: TRBJ2-5; d_call: NA; cdr3_aa: CASSFFGGPWETQYF; cdr3_nt: TGTGCCAGCAGTTTTTTCGGGGGGCCTTGGGAGACCCAGTACTTC
clone_size: NA; v_call: TRBV5-1; j_call: TRBJ2-7; d_call: TRBD2; cdr3_aa: CASSGTSGLLFYEQYF; cdr3_nt: TGCGCCAGCAGCGGGACTAGCGGGCTGCTGTTCTACGAGCAGTACTTC
clone_size: NA; v_call: TRBV6-5; j_call: TRBJ1-2; d_call: NA; cdr3_aa: CASSFTVTYGYTF; cdr3_nt: TGTGCCAGCAGTTTCACAGTTACCTATGGCTACACCTTC
clone_size: NA; v_call: TRBV12-3/TRBV12-4; j_call: TRBJ2-3; d_call: NA; cdr3_aa: CASGRYSVTTDTQYF; cdr3_nt: TGTGCCAGCGGACGTTATAGCGTCACCACAGATACGCAGTATTTT
clone_size: NA; v_call: TRBV5-1; j_call: TRBJ2-4; d_call: NA; cdr3_aa: CASSSQGPLAKNIQYF; cdr3_nt: TGCGCCAGCAGCTCACAGGGCCCGCTAGCCAAAAACATTCAGTACTTC
clone_size: few; v_call: TRBV4-1; j_call: TRBJ1-2; d_call: NA; cdr3_aa: CASSLTKGVLDGYTF; cdr3_nt: TGCGCCAGCAGCCTCACCAAGGGGGTTCTTGATGGCTACACCTTC
clone_size: few; v_call: TRBV24-1; j_call: TRBJ2-1; d_call: NA; cdr3_aa: CATSDLQGPTYNEQFF; cdr3_nt: TGTGCCACCAGTGATTTGCAGGGGCCGACCTACAATGAGCAGTTCTTC
clone_size: NA; v_call: TRBV29-1; j_call: TRBJ2-3; d_call: NA; cdr3_aa: CSVEVFGDTQYF; cdr3_nt: TGCAGCGTTGAAGTGTTTGGAGATACGCAGTATTTT
clone_size: few; v_call: TRBV10-3; j_call: TRBJ1-4; d_call: NA; cdr3_aa: CAISGLDEKLFF; cdr3_nt: TGTGCCATCAGTGGGCTGGATGAAAAACTGTTTTTT
clone_size: few; v_call: TRBV3-1; j_call: TRBJ2-7; d_call: TRBD2; cdr3_aa: CASSKTPGGAYEQYF; cdr3_nt: TGTGCCAGCAGCAAAACTCCGGGGGGGGCCTACGAGCAGTACTTC
clone_size: NA; v_call: TRBV28; j_call: TRBJ2-7; d_call: TRBD1; cdr3_aa: CASSLGPRGTATEQYF; cdr3_nt: TGTGCCAGCAGTTTAGGCCCCAGGGGGACCGCCACCGAGCAGTACTTC
clone_size: few; v_call: TRBV20-1; j_call: TRBJ1-2; d_call: TRBD1; cdr3_aa: CSAPLLRGRAQHGYTF; cdr3_nt: TGCAGTGCCCCACTCCTCAGGGGGCGCGCGCAGCATGGCTACACCTTC
clone_size: NA; v_call: TRBV6-5; j_call: TRBJ1-5; d_call: NA; cdr3_aa: CASSYSSRERNQPQHF; cdr3_nt: TGTGCCAGCAGTTACTCGAGCAGGGAGCGCAATCAGCCCCAGCATTTT
clone_size: NA; v_call: TRBV30; j_call: TRBJ1-2; d_call: NA; cdr3_aa: CAWRNSGYTF; cdr3_nt: TGTGCCTGGAGGAACAGCGGCTACACCTTC
clone_size: NA; v_call: TRBV6-2/TRBV6-3; j_call: TRBJ2-5; d_call: NA; cdr3_aa: CARLRLGTPTQTQYF; cdr3_nt: TGTGCCAGACTACGCCTCGGGACTCCCACCCAGACCCAGTACTTC
clone_size: few; v_call: TRBV27; j_call: TRBJ2-1; d_call: TRBD2; cdr3_aa: CASSLLGLAGWEQFF; cdr3_nt: TGTGCCAGCAGTTTATTGGGACTAGCGGGGTGGGAGCAGTTCTTC
clone_size: NA; v_call: TRBV5-1; j_call: TRBJ2-1; d_call: TRBD1; cdr3_aa: CASSTDRGRLGEQFF; cdr3_nt: TGCGCCAGCAGCACCGACAGGGGGCGGCTGGGTGAGCAGTTCTTC
clone_size: NA; v_call: TRBV29-1; j_call: TRBJ2-7; d_call: NA; cdr3_aa: CSVEARSGVGAYEQYF; cdr3_nt: TGCAGCGTTGAAGCCCGATCGGGGGTTGGGGCCTACGAGCAGTACTTC
clone_size: NA; v_call: TRBV28; j_call: TRBJ2-7; d_call: TRBD2; cdr3_aa: CASSLPLAGVHEQYF; cdr3_nt: TGTGCCAGCAGTTTGCCTTTAGCGGGAGTACACGAGCAGTACTTC
clone_size: NA; v_call: TRBV15; j_call: TRBJ1-2; d_call: NA; cdr3_aa: CATSREGLRGRGYTF; cdr3_nt: TGTGCCACCAGCAGAGAGGGACTGCGGGGCCGTGGCTACACCTTC
clone_size: NA; v_call: TRBV6-4; j_call: TRBJ2-3; d_call: TRBD2; cdr3_aa: CASSGSGTDTQYF; cdr3_nt: TGTGCCAGCAGTGGTAGCGGGACAGATACGCAGTATTTT
clone_size: few; v_call: TRBV29-1; j_call: TRBJ2-5; d_call: TRBD2; cdr3_aa: CSVRKGRSPAGVEGQYF; cdr3_nt: TGCAGCGTTCGTAAGGGGCGGAGCCCAGCGGGAGTCGAAGGGCAGTACTTC
clone_size: few; v_call: TRBV6-5; j_call: TRBJ2-7; d_call: NA; cdr3_aa: CASSYSWALESYEQYF; cdr3_nt: TGTGCCAGCAGTTACTCGTGGGCACTTGAATCCTACGAGCAGTACTTC
clone_size: once; v_call: TRBV2; j_call: TRBJ2-7; d_call: NA; cdr3_aa: CASSETVFYEQYF; cdr3_nt: TGTGCCAGCAGTGAAACCGTCTTCTACGAGCAGTACTTC
clone_size: NA; v_call: TRBV27; j_call: TRBJ1-2; d_call: NA; cdr3_aa: CASSLLGASYGYTF; cdr3_nt: TGTGCCAGCAGTTTGTTGGGGGCGAGCTATGGCTACACCTTC
clone_size: NA; v_call: TRBV6-5; j_call: TRBJ2-4; d_call: TRBD1; cdr3_aa: CASRRQGGPNIQYF; cdr3_nt: TGTGCCAGCAGGAGACAGGGGGGTCCCAACATTCAGTACTTC
clone_size: NA; v_call: TRBV6-5; j_call: TRBJ1-4; d_call: NA; cdr3_aa: CASRSGTVDEKLFF; cdr3_nt: TGTGCCAGCAGGTCAGGGACGGTAGATGAAAAACTGTTTTTT
clone_size: NA; v_call: TRBV29-1; j_call: TRBJ2-1; d_call: TRBD2; cdr3_aa: CSVVGTSSYNEQFF; cdr3_nt: TGCAGCGTCGTCGGGACTAGCAGCTACAATGAGCAGTTCTTC
clone_size: NA; v_call: TRBV7-2; j_call: TRBJ1-2; d_call: NA; cdr3_aa: CASSLGPPAGYTF; cdr3_nt: TGTGCCAGCAGCTTAGGACCCCCCGCTGGCTACACCTTC
clone_size: few; v_call: TRBV12-3/TRBV12-4; j_call: TRBJ2-2; d_call: NA; cdr3_aa: CASKSPPLGRGSPLSTGELFF; cdr3_nt: TGTGCCAGTAAATCCCCACCCCTCGGGCGGGGCAGTCCCTTGAGCACCGGGGAGCTGTTTTTT
clone_size: NA; v_call: TRBV12-3/TRBV12-4; j_call: TRBJ2-7; d_call: NA; cdr3_aa: CASSSDTQSEQYF; cdr3_nt: TGTGCCAGCAGTTCTGACACCCAATCCGAGCAGTACTTC
clone_size: NA; v_call: TRBV9; j_call: TRBJ2-1; d_call: TRBD1; cdr3_aa: CAGSLKGQGAGEQFF; cdr3_nt: TGTGCCGGCAGCCTAAAAGGACAGGGGGCGGGTGAGCAGTTCTTC
clone_size: NA; v_call: TRBV28; j_call: TRBJ1-2; d_call: TRBD1; cdr3_aa: CASIGQGGSGYTF; cdr3_nt: TGTGCCAGCATCGGTCAGGGGGGCAGTGGCTACACCTTC
clone_size: NA; v_call: TRBV7-2; j_call: TRBJ1-2; d_call: NA; cdr3_aa: CASSLEAKGCYGYTF; cdr3_nt: TGTGCCAGCAGCCTAGAGGCCAAGGGCTGCTATGGCTACACCTTC